The rows below give T cell receptor beta chains drawn from one sample of a study of T cell clusters in autoimmune cytopenias. TCRdb re-analyzed the multiplex PCR reads; it lists each CDR3 protein once, without DNA. The sample's table shows 3,500 to 4,500 distinct CDR3 sequences. These same records also appear under a second study, on T cell repertoires in aging, cancer and after chemotherapy.

Sequenced sample: peripheral blood. All receptors derive from a human donor in good health. Each CDR3 is given with its conserved first and last residue. The order of the fields is J gene, V gene, clone size, CDR3 protein. Size values are once, few and many counts, or a class for expanded clones, and some rows have none.

TRBJ1-2	TRBV6-5	medium-sized	CASSRGSTRGEGGYTF
TRBJ2-3	TRBV7-6	medium-sized	CASSLEPPSGGAYGVTDTQYF
TRBJ1-1	TRBV6-1	medium-sized	CASSEGGRYAEAFF
TRBJ1-2	TRBV27	medium-sized	CASRTGGYGYTF
TRBJ1-1	TRBV27	medium-sized	CASSSQGWAYTEAFF
TRBJ2-7	TRBV6-5	-	CASSYSMAGGQYEQYF
TRBJ2-7	TRBV6-1	medium-sized	CASSPGTGTLYEQYF
TRBJ1-6	TRBV12-3/TRBV12-4	-	CASSRTVPYSPLHF
TRBJ2-2	TRBV12-3/TRBV12-4	medium-sized	CASRQGTGLTGELFF
TRBJ1-5	TRBV29-1	medium-sized	CSVELTGTGNQPQHF
TRBJ1-5	TRBV12-3/TRBV12-4	medium-sized	CASSRNVGLQGPQHF
TRBJ2-7	TRBV20-1	-	CSAKKGSYEQYF
TRBJ2-3	TRBV6-5	medium-sized	CASKPGGTGTDTQYF
TRBJ1-5	TRBV7-2	-	CASSLDRDQPQHF
TRBJ1-6	TRBV20-1	-	CSARGRQGGNSPLHF
TRBJ2-7	TRBV7-6	-	CASSFGGGDEQYF
TRBJ1-1	TRBV2	-	CASSQQRNTEAFF
TRBJ1-2	TRBV7-2	medium-sized	CASSSNPQGVRIYGYTF
TRBJ1-5	TRBV27	-	CASSPQRHSNQPQHF
TRBJ2-1	TRBV5-6	-	CASSRGTSNEQFF
TRBJ2-3	TRBV7-9	medium-sized	CASSLAQGGDTDTQYF
TRBJ1-5	TRBV5-6	-	CASSSALGAQNQPQHF
TRBJ1-3	TRBV19	medium-sized	CASSSQDRTGNTIYF
TRBJ1-3	TRBV20-1	medium-sized	CSARDPDRLSGNTIYF
TRBJ2-7	TRBV19	medium-sized	CASSLTRGDSYEQYF
TRBJ2-3	TRBV7-2	-	CASSSTYSGGASTDTQYF
TRBJ2-7	TRBV19	medium-sized	CASSIDLSRAAPYEQYF
TRBJ1-5	TRBV6-1	medium-sized	CAAAGSNQPQHF
TRBJ1-2	TRBV11-1	-	CASSLALTGDGYTF
TRBJ2-6	TRBV12-3/TRBV12-4	medium-sized	CASSLNRPGANVLTF
TRBJ2-5	TRBV7-6	medium-sized	CASSGPELQETQYF
TRBJ2-7	TRBV27	medium-sized	CASSLSGGNEQYF
TRBJ2-7	TRBV5-4	medium-sized	CASSATGISYEQYF
TRBJ2-1	TRBV10-3	-	CAISGGSAGGSNEQFF
TRBJ1-1	TRBV20-1	-	CSARDKGQGAEAFF
TRBJ1-1	TRBV6-1	-	CASSEEGGGYTEAFF